Each of the 2 T cell receptor beta chains below was sequenced from the same sample in a study of tumor and adjacent non-tumor tissue in lung cancer. This sample's RNA came from whole unsorted tissue. The library came from three nested PCR rounds adapted from ARM-PCR protocols. MiXCR, applied by TCRdb to the multiplex PCR reads, yields one record per CDR3 protein. The table has 60,000 to 85,000 distinct CDR3 sequences, around four fifths seen once. The sample comprised lung tumor tissue. Receptors originate from a woman between 50 and 59 years old with non-small cell lung cancer.

In the case of this clonotype: At one end the junction does not follow the germline gene, possibly because of a read error. The chain recombines TRBV29-1 with TRBJ2-7; the match to TRBD1 covers 8 bases. The CDR3 is made up of 14 amino acids. Germline-derived CDR1 and CDR2 are SQVTM and ANQGSEA. The CDR3 nucleotides are TGCAGCATGCTCAGGACAGGGAGCGGGTACGAGGAGTACTTC. Translating it yields CSMLRTGSGYEEYF.

As for this clonotype: At one end the junction does not follow the germline gene, possibly because of a read error. This rearrangement joins TRBV6-5 to TRBJ2-1, with D perhaps TRBD1 (5 bases). Germline loops: CDR1 MNHEY, CDR2 SVGAGI. The length of the CDR3 is 13 residues. As DNA, the CDR3 is TGTGCCAGCCGTTACAATAGGGGCCATGAGCAGTCCTTC. Encoded protein: CASRYNRGHEQSF.